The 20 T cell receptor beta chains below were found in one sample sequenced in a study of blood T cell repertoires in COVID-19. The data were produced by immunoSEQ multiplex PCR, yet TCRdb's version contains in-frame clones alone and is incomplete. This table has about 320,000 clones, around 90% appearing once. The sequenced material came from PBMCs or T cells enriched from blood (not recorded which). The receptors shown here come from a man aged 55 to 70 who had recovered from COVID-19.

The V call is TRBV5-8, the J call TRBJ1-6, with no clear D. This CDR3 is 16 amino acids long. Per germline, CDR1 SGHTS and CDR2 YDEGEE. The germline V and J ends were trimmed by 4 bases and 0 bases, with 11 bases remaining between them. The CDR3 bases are TGTGCCAGCAGCCTTGGAGGGAGCTCCTATAATTCACCCCTCCACTTT. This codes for CASSLGGSSYNSPLHF. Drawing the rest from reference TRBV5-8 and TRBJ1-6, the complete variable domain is EAGVTQSPTHLIKTRGQQATLRCSPISGHTSVYWYQQALGLGLQFLLWYDEGEERNRGNFPPRFSGRQFPNYSSELNVNALELEDSALYLCASSLGGSSYNSPLHFGNGTRLTVT.

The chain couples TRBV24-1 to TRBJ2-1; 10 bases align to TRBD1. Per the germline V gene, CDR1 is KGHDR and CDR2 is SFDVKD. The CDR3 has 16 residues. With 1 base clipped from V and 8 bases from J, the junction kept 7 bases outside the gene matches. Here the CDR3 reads CATSDLRGQGMDEQFF. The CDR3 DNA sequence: TGTGCCACCAGTGATTTAAGGGGACAGGGGATGGATGAGCAGTTCTTC.

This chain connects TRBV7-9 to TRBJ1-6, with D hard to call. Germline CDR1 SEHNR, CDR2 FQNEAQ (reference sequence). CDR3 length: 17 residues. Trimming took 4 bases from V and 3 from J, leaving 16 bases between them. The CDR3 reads CASSSGDGGGYNSPLHF. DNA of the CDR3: TGTGCCAGCAGCTCAGGAGACGGAGGCGGCTATAATTCACCCCTCCACTTT.

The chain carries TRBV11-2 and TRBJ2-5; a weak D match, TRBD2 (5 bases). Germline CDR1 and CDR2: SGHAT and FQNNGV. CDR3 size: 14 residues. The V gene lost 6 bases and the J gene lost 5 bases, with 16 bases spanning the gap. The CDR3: CASSLSRTGETQYF. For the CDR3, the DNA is TGTGCCAGCAGTTTATCGAGGACTGGGGAGACCCAGTACTTC.

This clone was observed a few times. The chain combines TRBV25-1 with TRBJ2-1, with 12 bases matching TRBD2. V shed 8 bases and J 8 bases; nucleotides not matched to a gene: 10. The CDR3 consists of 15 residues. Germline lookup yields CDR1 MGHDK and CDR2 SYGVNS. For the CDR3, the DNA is TGTGCCAGCTCGAAAACTAGCGGGAGGCTCTATGAGCAGTTCTTC. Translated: CASSKTSGRLYEQFF.

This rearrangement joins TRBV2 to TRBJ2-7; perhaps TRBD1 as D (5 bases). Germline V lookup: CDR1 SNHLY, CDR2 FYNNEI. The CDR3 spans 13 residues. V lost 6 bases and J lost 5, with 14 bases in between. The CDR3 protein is CASRGQGSNEQYF. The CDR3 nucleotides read TGTGCCAGCAGGGGGCAGGGTAGCAACGAGCAGTACTTC.

The CDR3 DNA is TGTGCCAGCAGTGAGTGGTTCGGGAACACTGAAGCTTTCTTT. Its protein is CASSEWFGNTEAFF. This chain connects TRBV2 to TRBJ1-1; no firm D call. Trimming left V 3 bases short and J 1 base short, with 9 bases between. There are 14 residues in the CDR3. Germline V gene sequence: CDR1 SNHLY, CDR2 FYNNEI.

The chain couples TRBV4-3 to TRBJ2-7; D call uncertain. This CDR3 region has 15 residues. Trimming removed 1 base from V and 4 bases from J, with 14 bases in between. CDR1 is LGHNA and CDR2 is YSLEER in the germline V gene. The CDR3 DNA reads TGCGCCAGCAGCCAAGTCTTGGTGGGCGAATACGAGCAGTACTTC. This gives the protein CASSQVLVGEYEQYF.

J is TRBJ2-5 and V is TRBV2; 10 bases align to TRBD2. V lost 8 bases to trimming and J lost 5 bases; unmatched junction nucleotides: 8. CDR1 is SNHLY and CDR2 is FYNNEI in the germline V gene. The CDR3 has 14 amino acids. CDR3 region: CASLMGLASETQYF. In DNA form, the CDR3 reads TGTGCCAGCCTGATGGGACTAGCGAGCGAGACCCAGTACTTC.

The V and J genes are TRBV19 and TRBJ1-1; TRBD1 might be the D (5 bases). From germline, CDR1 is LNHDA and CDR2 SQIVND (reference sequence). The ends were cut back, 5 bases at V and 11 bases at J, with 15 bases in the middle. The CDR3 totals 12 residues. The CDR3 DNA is TGTGCCAGTAGTGGCGGGGCGGTACAGGCTTTCTTT. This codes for CASSGGAVQAFF.

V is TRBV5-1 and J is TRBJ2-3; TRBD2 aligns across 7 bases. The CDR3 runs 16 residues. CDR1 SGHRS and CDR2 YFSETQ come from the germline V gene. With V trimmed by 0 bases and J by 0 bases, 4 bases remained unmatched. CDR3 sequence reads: CASSLVGGTSTDTQYF. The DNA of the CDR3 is TGCGCCAGCAGCTTGGTGGGGGGGACTAGCACAGATACGCAGTATTTT.

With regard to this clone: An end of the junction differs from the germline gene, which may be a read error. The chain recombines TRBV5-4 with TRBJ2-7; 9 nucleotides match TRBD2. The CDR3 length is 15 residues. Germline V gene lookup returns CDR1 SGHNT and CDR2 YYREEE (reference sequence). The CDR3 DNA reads TGTGCCAGCAGCTTAATAGCGGGAGTCTCCAACGAGCAGTACTTC. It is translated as CASSLIAGVSNEQYF.

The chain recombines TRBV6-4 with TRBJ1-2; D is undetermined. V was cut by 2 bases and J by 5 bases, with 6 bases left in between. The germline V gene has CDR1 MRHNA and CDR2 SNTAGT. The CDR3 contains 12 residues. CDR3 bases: TGTGCCAGCAGTGACAGGGAGTATGGCTACACCTTC. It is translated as CASSDREYGYTF.

The CDR3 loop is CASSLWLGRGYEQYF. CDR3 nucleotide sequence: TGTGCCAGCAGTTTATGGCTTGGGAGGGGCTACGAGCAGTACTTC. V is TRBV28 and J is TRBJ2-7, with TRBD2 identical over 7 bases. The germline V gene encodes CDR1 MDHEN and CDR2 SYDVKM. With 0 bases clipped from V and 3 bases from J, the junction kept 5 bases outside the gene matches. The CDR3 loop spans 15 amino acids. The variable domain in full, with the rest retrieved from reference TRBV28 and TRBJ2-7, is DVKVTQSSRYLVKRTGEKVFLECVQDMDHENMFWYRQDPGLGLRLIYFSYDVKMKEKGDIPEGYSVSREKKERFSLILESASTNQTSMYLCASSLWLGRGYEQYFGPGTRLTVT.

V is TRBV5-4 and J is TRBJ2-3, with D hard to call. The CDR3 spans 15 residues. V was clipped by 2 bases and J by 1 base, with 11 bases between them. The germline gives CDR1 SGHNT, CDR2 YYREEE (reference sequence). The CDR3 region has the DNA TGTGCCAGCAGCTTAAACCAAGGAGGCACAGATACGCAGTATTTT. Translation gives CASSLNQGGTDTQYF.

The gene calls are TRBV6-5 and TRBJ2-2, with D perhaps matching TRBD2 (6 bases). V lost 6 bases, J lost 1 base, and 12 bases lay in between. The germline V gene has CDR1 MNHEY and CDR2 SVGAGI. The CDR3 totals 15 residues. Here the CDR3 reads CASREGTGNTGELFF. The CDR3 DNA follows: TGTGCCAGCAGGGAGGGCACAGGGAACACCGGGGAGCTGTTTTTT.

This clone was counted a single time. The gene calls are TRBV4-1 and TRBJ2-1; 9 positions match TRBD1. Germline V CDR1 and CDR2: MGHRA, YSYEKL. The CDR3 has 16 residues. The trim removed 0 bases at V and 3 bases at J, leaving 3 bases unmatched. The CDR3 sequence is CASSQEQGAVYNEQFF. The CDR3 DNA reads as TGCGCCAGCAGCCAAGAACAGGGGGCAGTCTACAATGAGCAGTTCTTC.

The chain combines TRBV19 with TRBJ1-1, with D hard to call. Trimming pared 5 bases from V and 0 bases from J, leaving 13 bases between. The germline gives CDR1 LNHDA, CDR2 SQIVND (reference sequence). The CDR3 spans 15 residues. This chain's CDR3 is CASSVTQVMNTEAFF. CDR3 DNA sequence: TGTGCCAGTAGTGTGACCCAGGTTATGAACACTGAAGCTTTCTTT.

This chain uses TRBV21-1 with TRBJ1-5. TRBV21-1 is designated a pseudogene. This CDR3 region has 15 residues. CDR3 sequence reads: CASSLRRDSNQPQHF. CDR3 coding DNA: TGTGCCAGCAGCCTCAGGAGGGATAGCAATCAGCCCCAGCATTTT.

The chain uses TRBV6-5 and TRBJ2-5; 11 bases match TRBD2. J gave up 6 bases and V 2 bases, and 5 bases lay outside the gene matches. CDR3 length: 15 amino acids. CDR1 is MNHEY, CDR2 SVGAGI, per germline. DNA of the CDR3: TGTGCCAGCAGTTACGAAACTAGCGGGAGAAAGACCCAGTACTTC. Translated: CASSYETSGRKTQYF.